This T cell receptor (beta chain) was identified during a study of beta chain features in type 1 diabetes. In regard to this clone: Its matching antigen is unknown.

The germline V and J ends were trimmed by 3 bases and 0 bases, with 11 bases remaining between them. The CDR3 is made up of 15 amino acids. Germline V gene lookup returns CDR1 SGDLS and CDR2 YYNGEE. Study-level results: Shorter templates might be favored by PCR, equally in patients and controls. Across all four CD4+ subsets, people with type 1 diabetes showed modestly shorter TCRB CDR3s. In type 1 diabetes patients, VDJ junctions had fewer insertions; deletions at these junctions were more frequent.

The study reverse transcribed the entire isolated RNA, so it sequenced expressed TCRB transcripts. Clones were read by immunoSEQ multiplex PCR, and TCRdb kept only the in-frame ones, dropping some. This table has around 160,000 clones, roughly 60% appearing once. The sequence was collected from a man aged 25 to 40 with type 1 diabetes. V is TRBV9 and J is TRBJ2-3; tentative D call: TRBD1 (5 bases). The sequencing input was naive CD4+ T cells from blood. The CDR3 DNA reads as TGTGCCAGCAGCGCCTGGACAACTAGCACAGATACGCAGTATTTT. Protein product: CASSAWTTSTDTQYF.